The next 13 T cell receptor beta chains were all read from a single sample in a study of blood T cell repertoires in COVID-19. TCRdb's copy holds only in-frame clones and misses some; the assay was immunoSEQ multiplex PCR. In the table there are 200,000 to 250,000 clones, roughly four fifths of which are singletons. Source material: PBMCs or T cells enriched from blood (not recorded which). The source of these receptors is a man in his forties or fifties who had recovered from COVID-19.

The gene calls are TRBV7-9 and TRBJ1-5; 10 bases fit TRBD1. CDR3 length: 17 amino acids. With 0 bases clipped from V and 2 bases from J, the junction kept 4 bases outside the gene matches. CDR1 and CDR2 from the germline V gene are SEHNR and FQNEAQ (reference sequence). The DNA for the CDR3 is TGTGCCAGCAGCTTAGCCACCGGGACAGGGGGCAATCAGCCCCAGCATTTT. This sequence encodes CASSLATGTGGNQPQHF.

This chain connects TRBV29-1 to TRBJ2-1; maybe TRBD2 (6 bases). CDR3 length: 11 residues. V was trimmed by 7 bases and J by 7 bases, leaving 11 bases between them. Germline CDR1 SQVTM, CDR2 ANQGSEA. The DNA for the CDR3 is TGCAGCGCTAGCGCGGTAAATGAGCAGTTCTTC. Its protein is CSASAVNEQFF.

The rearrangement joins TRBV12-3 or TRBV12-4 to TRBJ2-3, with 8 positions matching TRBD1. After removal of 7 bases from V and 5 bases from J, the junction contained 5 bases not matched to a gene. CDR3 length equals 13 residues. CDR3 DNA: TGTGCCAGCACCATGACAGGGGTAGATACGCAGTATTTT. It specifies CASTMTGVDTQYF.

The chain recombines TRBV12-3 or TRBV12-4 with TRBJ1-1; 7 positions match TRBD1. V lost 8 bases and J lost 3; bases outside the gene matches: 6. The length of the CDR3 is 13 residues. The CDR3 sequence: CASRRDSYTEAFF. In DNA, the CDR3 is TGTGCCAGCCGAAGGGACAGCTACACTGAAGCTTTCTTT.

The chain couples TRBV15 to TRBJ1-2, with a weak D call TRBD1 (5 bases). The CDR3 spans 14 residues. Per the germline V gene, CDR1 is LNHNV and CDR2 is YYDKDF (reference sequence). Trimming cost V 0 bases and J 7 bases, with 12 bases left between them. CDR3 in DNA: TGTGCCACCAGCAGAGAAGAAGGGGATATTGGCTACACCTTC. Protein: CATSREEGDIGYTF.

This clone was observed many times. This chain joins TRBV5-8 and TRBJ1-1; TRBD1 agrees at 7 bases. V was clipped by 0 bases and J by 7 bases; unmatched bases: 9. CDR3 length: 15 residues. Per germline, CDR1 SGHTS and CDR2 YDEGEE. The CDR3 DNA is TGTGCCAGCAGCTTGGCTGGACAGGCCTGGAGTGAAGCTTTCTTT. Translating gives CASSLAGQAWSEAFF.

The rearrangement links TRBV5-1 to TRBJ2-7; perhaps TRBD1 as D (6 bases). The length of the CDR3 is 15 residues. Germline V gives CDR1 SGHRS, CDR2 YFSETQ. V gave up 3 bases and J gave up 3 bases, with 16 bases separating them. CDR3 in DNA: TGCGCCAGCAGCTCCCAGACAGGATTAGTCTACGAGCAGTACTTC. It translates to CASSSQTGLVYEQYF.

This chain uses TRBV6-5 with TRBJ2-1; TRBD1 is a possible D gene (6 bases). The germline CDR1 and CDR2 sequences are MNHEY and SVGAGI. The CDR3 length is 15 residues. V lost 6 bases to trimming and J lost 7 bases, with 19 bases between them. CDR3 bases: TGTGCCAGCAGACCAGATGACAGGCGAAGAAATGAGCAGTTCTTC. This sequence encodes CASRPDDRRRNEQFF.

The chain uses TRBV27 and TRBJ1-4; D is perhaps TRBD1 (5 bases). Deletions cut 3 bases from V and 10 bases from J, with 12 bases between. This CDR3 contains 13 residues. The germline gives CDR1 MNHEY, CDR2 SMNVEV (reference sequence). The CDR3 region has the DNA TGTGCCAGCAGTTTTCGACAGCCGGGAAAACTGTTTTTT. Its translation: CASSFRQPGKLFF.

The CDR3 is CASNSYTEAFF. CDR3 coding DNA: TGTGCCAGCAACAGTTACACTGAAGCTTTCTTT. The genes are TRBV2 and TRBJ1-1; D gene ambiguous. Trimming took 7 bases from V and 3 from J, leaving 6 bases between them. Germline V lookup: CDR1 SNHLY, CDR2 FYNNEI. The CDR3 consists of 11 residues.

CDR3 bases: TGCGCCAGCAGCTGGGCCGGCAACTCCTACGAGCAGTACTTC. The encoded protein is CASSWAGNSYEQYF. The chain is built from TRBV5-1 and TRBJ2-7, with D hard to call. V gave up 3 bases and J gave up 0 bases, with 10 bases separating them. Germline CDR1 reads SGHRS; CDR2 reads YFSETQ. This CDR3 is 14 amino acids long.

The V gene is TRBV5-5, the J gene TRBJ2-2; 8 nucleotides align to TRBD1. After removal of 3 bases from V and 4 bases from J, the junction contained 2 bases not matched to a gene. Germline V gene lookup returns CDR1 SGHKS and CDR2 YYEKEE (reference sequence). The CDR3 is made up of 14 amino acids. CDR3 sequence: CASSWDRPTGELFF. The DNA of the CDR3 is TGTGCCAGCAGCTGGGACAGGCCCACCGGGGAGCTGTTTTTT.

This clone was seen just once. The V and J genes are TRBV19 and TRBJ2-3, with TRBD1 as a possible D gene (6 bases). The CDR3 has 14 amino acids. Trimming pared 6 bases from V and 8 bases from J, leaving 18 bases between. Germline assignment: CDR1 LNHDA and CDR2 SQIVND (reference sequence). For the CDR3, the DNA is TGTGCCAGTAGCGTCCCGGGACAAGGCGGTACGCAGTATTTT. Translation gives CASSVPGQGGTQYF. Together with reference TRBV19 and TRBJ2-3, the CDR3 gives the full variable domain: DGGITQSPKYLFRKEGQNVTLSCEQNLNHDAMYWYRQDPGQGLRLIYYSQIVNDFQKGDIAEGYSVSREKKESFPLTVTSAQKNPTAFYLCASSVPGQGGTQYFGPGTRLTVL.